This T cell receptor (beta chain) comes out of a study of neurological immune-mediated disorders. Study conclusions and caveats: The multiple sclerosis repertoire cluster had no clinical or MRI feature associated with it. HTLV-1-associated myelopathy led in TCR clonal expansion, while multiple sclerosis ranked lowest, below healthy controls.

The unsorted libraries originated from 2 million PBMCs that had been stored at -80 C. This clonotype was seen only a few times. Its matching antigen is unknown. With 10-nucleotide random UMIs, 5'RACE was used to make the cDNA. TCRdb analysed the 5' RACE reads with MiXCR anew, one entry per CDR3 protein. The profile shows 65,000 to 85,000 distinct CDR3 sequences, 2.5% to 4% of them singletons. The receptor comes from a woman between 45 and 65 years old with multiple sclerosis. The specimen was PBMCs.

The CDR3 DNA reads TGCAGTGCTAGCAGGGGGCGGGAGACCCAGTACTTC. Residues: CSASRGRETQYF. The chain couples TRBV20-1 to TRBJ2-5; the match to TRBD1 covers 8 bases. J gave up 5 bases and V 3 bases, and 2 bases lay outside the gene matches. The CDR3 sequence is 12 residues long. Germline V gene sequence: CDR1 DFQATT, CDR2 SNEGSKA (reference sequence).